The 11 T cell receptor beta chains in this list originate from one sample, sequenced in a study of Ad26.COV2.S vaccination and SARS-CoV-2 variants. Produced via immunoSEQ multiplex PCR; TCRdb's table is partial and in-frame only. The data hold roughly 300,000 clones, with 86% observed a single time. Treatment: some 20 received Ad26.COV2.S at low or high dose, single or two shots; about five received placebo; per-sample allocation not given. Samples were taken on day 63 after the first vaccine or placebo injection. Specimen: peripheral blood, collected in a trial of Ad26.COV2.S vaccine versus placebo. Source of these receptors: a person aged 18-65 years who received the Ad26.COV2.S COVID-19 vaccine or a placebo.

This chain links TRBV13 with TRBJ2-5, with D perhaps being TRBD1 or TRBD2 (6 bases each). This CDR3 comprises 15 residues. The V and J ends lost 0 bases and 3 bases respectively, with 11 bases between them. The germline V gene has CDR1 PRHDT and CDR2 FYEKMQ (reference sequence). The CDR3 bases are TGTGCCAGCAGCTTAGGCCGGGGGCCCGAAGAGACCCAGTACTTC. This codes for CASSLGRGPEETQYF.

J is TRBJ2-7 and V is TRBV24-1; 7 bases line up with TRBD2. The V gene's germline CDR1 is KGHDR and CDR2 SFDVKD. This CDR3 has 13 amino acids. V dropped 9 bases and J dropped 7; count of bases not matched to a gene: 11. CDR3 DNA: TGTGCCACCGGGGGGGACTCAACGGGGGAGCAGTACTTC. Protein: CATGGDSTGEQYF.

The gene calls are TRBV10-3 and TRBJ2-1, with 15 bases that match TRBD2. The CDR3 loop spans 18 amino acids. Germline assignment: CDR1 ENHRY and CDR2 SYGVKD. Losses at the gene ends were 6 bases for V and 0 bases for J; bases not matched to a gene: 6. CDR3 sequence: CAISPGLAGGSSYNEQFF. In DNA, the CDR3 is TGTGCCATCAGCCCGGGACTAGCGGGAGGAAGCTCCTACAATGAGCAGTTCTTC.

This chain connects TRBV19 to TRBJ2-2; D unresolved. This CDR3 region has 14 residues. Trimming took 5 bases from V and 3 from J, leaving 10 bases between them. Germline CDR1 reads LNHDA; CDR2 reads SQIVND (reference sequence). CDR3 nucleotides: TGTGCCAGTAGTCGGTCAGGAGACACCGGGGAGCTGTTTTTT. Protein: CASSRSGDTGELFF.

Ten or more counts support this clone. The chain joins TRBV27 to TRBJ2-1, with D tentatively TRBD2 (5 bases). V was clipped by 4 bases and J by 4 bases, with 17 bases between them. Per the germline V gene, CDR1 is MNHEY and CDR2 is SMNVEV (reference sequence). The CDR3 is 16 amino acids. The CDR3 region has the DNA TGTGCCAGCAGTTACGACCAGCGGCGAACTTACAATGAGCAGTTCTTC. It yields the protein CASSYDQRRTYNEQFF.

This sequence joins TRBV5-4 and TRBJ2-6, with D hard to call. Germline V CDR1 and CDR2: SGHNT, YYREEE (reference sequence). V dropped 0 bases and J dropped 4 bases, with 8 bases sitting between them. This CDR3 contains 15 residues. DNA for the CDR3: TGTGCCAGCAGCTTGGGGGTTGCCGGGGCCAACGTCCTGACTTTC. It codes for CASSLGVAGANVLTF.

This clone was counted once. V and J are TRBV10-1 and TRBJ1-6, with D possibly TRBD1 on 5 matching bases. Per germline, CDR1 WNHNN and CDR2 SYGVQD (reference sequence). V gave up 4 bases and J gave up 6 bases, with 16 bases separating them. This CDR3 contains 16 residues. The CDR3, as DNA: TGCGCCAGCAGTGTGTTGCGGGGGAGGAGTAATTCACCCCTCCACTTT. Translating it yields CASSVLRGRSNSPLHF.

The chain uses TRBV7-2 and TRBJ1-1; D perhaps matches TRBD1 (5 bases). Germline V gene lookup returns CDR1 SGHTA and CDR2 FQGNSA. This CDR3 spans 15 amino acids. The germline V and J ends were trimmed by 1 base and 0 bases, with 9 bases remaining between them. The CDR3 sequence is CASSLGQDMNTEAFF. CDR3 nucleotide sequence: TGTGCCAGCAGCTTAGGCCAGGACATGAACACTGAAGCTTTCTTT.

This chain links TRBV4-3 with TRBJ2-7; weak D call: TRBD1 (6 bases). Germline V CDR1 and CDR2: LGHNA, YSLEER. Trimming took off 0 bases at V and 3 bases at J, with 12 bases between the two ends. The CDR3 length is 15 residues. The CDR3 is CASSQDTQGHYEQYF. The CDR3 DNA sequence: TGCGCCAGCAGCCAAGATACGCAGGGACACTACGAGCAGTACTTC.

The V gene is TRBV24-1, the J gene TRBJ2-7, with a weak D call TRBD1 (7 bases). The CDR3 has 13 residues. The germline V gene encodes CDR1 KGHDR and CDR2 SFDVKD. V was clipped by 6 bases and J by 8 bases, with 16 bases between them. This CDR3 reads CATSSGGRGQQYF. CDR3 nucleotide sequence: TGTGCCACCAGTTCAGGGGGGCGAGGGCAGCAGTACTTC.

A single count supports this clone. The chain recombines TRBV5-1 with TRBJ1-1, with TRBD1 as a possible D gene (6 bases). Looked up from germline, CDR1 is SGHRS and CDR2 is YFSETQ. V lost 4 bases, J lost 7 bases, and 17 bases lay in between. CDR3 length equals 14 residues. The CDR3 protein is CASSIGPTGSEAFF. The CDR3 DNA follows: TGCGCCAGCAGCATTGGTCCCACAGGGAGTGAAGCTTTCTTT.